This passage covers 27 T cell receptor beta chains from one sample sequenced in a study of control samples from healthy donors and cancer patients. The protocol was immunoSEQ multiplex PCR, while the TCRdb copy is restricted to in-frame clones and leaves out a portion. The data contain some 140,000 clones, approximately 92% of them seen just once; the ten biggest clones take up about 10%. The sequenced sample consisted of blood. These TCRs come from a man aged 30 to 39 in good health.

V is TRBV10-2 and J is TRBJ2-1; D possibly uses TRBD1 or TRBD2 (5 bases each). V dropped 6 bases and J dropped 9 bases, with 18 bases sitting between them. Germline CDR1 WSHSY, CDR2 SAAADI. This CDR3 contains 14 residues. This chain's CDR3 is CASRGPLSGGEQFF. The DNA for the CDR3 is TGCGCCAGCAGGGGACCCCTCTCCGGCGGTGAGCAGTTCTTC.

This chain joins TRBV20-1 and TRBJ2-5, with TRBD2 identical over 11 bases. This CDR3 has 11 residues. Losses at the gene ends were 3 bases for V and 13 bases for J; bases not matched to a gene: 4. Germline lookup yields CDR1 DFQATT and CDR2 SNEGSKA (reference sequence). Here the CDR3 reads CSASRLAGLYF. The CDR3 nucleotides read TGCAGTGCTAGCAGACTAGCGGGACTGTACTTC.

V is TRBV7-2 and J is TRBJ1-1, with D possibly being TRBD1 (6 bases). V shed 5 bases and J shed 4 bases, with 20 bases lying between them. The germline gives CDR1 SGHTA, CDR2 FQGNSA. This CDR3 spans 16 amino acids. As DNA, the CDR3 is TGTGCCAGCAGCCTGACCCGGGGCAGGGGCTCCACTGAAGCTTTCTTT. It specifies CASSLTRGRGSTEAFF.

The table lists this clone with a few counts. The chain carries TRBV7-2 and TRBJ1-4, with D uncertain. Trimming stripped 3 bases from V and 8 bases from J, with 7 bases between. The CDR3 consists of 12 residues. Germline CDR1 SGHTA, CDR2 FQGNSA. CDR3 nucleotides: TGTGCCAGCAGCTTTATCGGGGAAAAACTGTTTTTT. Its protein is CASSFIGEKLFF. The full variable domain, in which reference TRBV7-2 and TRBJ1-4 provide the parts outside the CDR3, is GAGVSQSPSNKVTEKGKDVELRCDPISGHTALYWYRQSLGQGLEFLIYFQGNSAPDKSGLPSDRFSAERTGGSVSTLTIQRTQQEDSAVYLCASSFIGEKLFFGSGTQLSVL.

The V call is TRBV28, the J call TRBJ2-6, with D tentatively TRBD1 or TRBD2 (5 bases each). Germline V gives CDR1 MDHEN, CDR2 SYDVKM. This CDR3 is built from 15 residues. Between the trimmed V and J ends, which lost 5 bases and 0 bases, there was a span of 8 bases. Here the CDR3 reads CASSPGTSGANVLTF. The DNA of the CDR3 is TGTGCCAGCAGTCCCGGGACCTCTGGGGCCAACGTCCTGACTTTC.

The chain combines TRBV19 with TRBJ1-4; tentative D call: TRBD1 (5 bases). The CDR3 spans 11 residues. Germline CDR1 is LNHDA and CDR2 is SQIVND (reference sequence). The germline V and J ends were trimmed by 5 bases and 8 bases, with 6 bases remaining between them. The CDR3 bases are TGTGCCAGTAGTTGGGACGAAAAACTGTTTTTT. It is translated as CASSWDEKLFF.

The rearrangement links TRBV15 to TRBJ2-1; D gene unclear. There are 14 residues in the CDR3. Germline V lookup: CDR1 LNHNV, CDR2 YYDKDF (reference sequence). V lost 0 bases, J lost 9 bases, and 12 bases lay in between. CDR3 nucleotides: TGTGCCACCAGCAGAGAGTCTTTAGGCGGTGAGCAGTTCTTC. It specifies CATSRESLGGEQFF.

J is TRBJ2-7 and V is TRBV30, with 7 bases aligning to TRBD2. The CDR3 loop spans 13 amino acids. Trimming removed 3 bases from V and 5 bases from J; junction bases left unmatched: 7. Germline CDR1 is GTSNPN and CDR2 is SVGIG (reference sequence). CDR3 region: CAWRSGGVHEQYF. The CDR3 DNA reads TGTGCCTGGAGGAGTGGGGGGGTTCACGAGCAGTACTTC. The full variable domain, rest sourced from reference TRBV30 and TRBJ2-7, is SQTIHQWPATLVQPVGSPLSLECTVEGTSNPNLYWYRQAAGRGLQLLFYSVGIGQISSEVPQNLSASRPQDRQFILSSKKLLLSDSGFYLCAWRSGGVHEQYFGPGTRLTVT.

The chain employs TRBV27 and TRBJ2-2; D uncertain. V was trimmed by 0 bases and J by 6 bases, leaving 11 bases between them. CDR1 MNHEY and CDR2 SMNVEV come from the germline V gene (reference sequence). The CDR3 covers 15 residues. The CDR3 sequence: CASSLSAFGAGELFF. Here the CDR3 DNA reads TGTGCCAGCAGTTTATCGGCTTTCGGTGCCGGGGAGCTGTTTTTT.

This rearrangement joins TRBV3-1 (or the pseudogene TRBV3-2) to TRBJ2-7; 7 bases match TRBD2. Germline trimming cut 4 bases from V and 13 bases from J; bases unmatched to any gene: 10. Germline loops: CDR1 LGHDT, CDR2 YNNKEL (reference sequence). The CDR3 consists of 12 residues. The CDR3, as DNA: TGTGCCAGCAGCCTTATCTCCGGGAGGCACTACTTC. Translated, it gives CASSLISGRHYF.

The CDR3 region is CATGSGSTDTQYF. In DNA, the CDR3 is TGTGCCACCGGTAGCGGGAGCACAGATACGCAGTATTTT. The chain is built from TRBV2 and TRBJ2-3; 7 bases fit TRBD2. Germline V CDR1 and CDR2: SNHLY, FYNNEI. This CDR3 is built from 13 residues. The trim removed 10 bases at V and 0 bases at J, leaving 4 bases unmatched.

V usage is TRBV6-2 or TRBV6-3 and J usage is TRBJ2-1; no clear D. The CDR3 length is 14 residues. The germline V gene has CDR1 MNHEY and CDR2 SVGEGT. The V gene lost 6 bases and the J gene lost 0 bases, with 9 bases spanning the gap. CDR3 sequence reads: CASSDSSSYNEQFF. CDR3 nucleotides: TGTGCCAGCAGCGACTCGAGCTCCTACAATGAGCAGTTCTTC.

This chain links TRBV7-9 with TRBJ1-2; 7 bases are a match to TRBD1. The germline gives CDR1 SEHNR, CDR2 FQNEAQ (reference sequence). V dropped 5 bases and J dropped 4; count of bases not matched to a gene: 7. CDR3 size: 14 residues. CDR3 region: CASSLPTGIYGYTF. The CDR3 region has the DNA TGTGCCAGCAGCCTACCGACAGGGATCTATGGCTACACCTTC.

The rearrangement uses TRBV27 and TRBJ1-2, with D perhaps matching TRBD1 (5 bases). Trimming removed 5 bases from V and 4 bases from J, with 20 bases in between. Germline loops: CDR1 MNHEY, CDR2 SMNVEV (reference sequence). This CDR3 comprises 16 residues. The CDR3 here is CASSPYDSLSAYGYTF. Here the CDR3 DNA reads TGTGCCAGCAGTCCGTACGACAGCCTAAGTGCCTATGGCTACACCTTC.

The gene calls are TRBV18 and TRBJ2-1; TRBD1 matches at 10 bases. The germline V gene encodes CDR1 KGHSH and CDR2 LQKENI. V lost 3 bases, J lost 3 bases, and 11 bases stayed unmatched. CDR3 length equals 18 residues. This CDR3 reads CASSPTGGSGLYYNEQFF. The CDR3 region has the DNA TGTGCCAGCTCACCGACAGGGGGCTCAGGCCTATACTACAATGAGCAGTTCTTC.

This sequence joins TRBV19 and TRBJ2-3; D perhaps matches TRBD2 (5 bases). The length of the CDR3 is 17 residues. Trimming pared 3 bases from V and 4 bases from J, leaving 20 bases between. The germline gives CDR1 LNHDA, CDR2 SQIVND (reference sequence). The CDR3 region is CASSITGPNLGADTQYF. In nucleotides, the CDR3 is TGTGCCAGTAGTATCACCGGGCCCAACCTCGGGGCAGATACGCAGTATTTT.

The V call is TRBV19, the J call TRBJ1-1, with D maybe TRBD1 (5 bases). There are 15 residues in the CDR3. V lost 3 bases and J 0 bases, leaving 11 bases between the germline ends. Germline V CDR1 and CDR2: LNHDA, SQIVND (reference sequence). CDR3 region: CASSISTVVNTEAFF. The CDR3 region has the DNA TGTGCCAGTAGTATCTCGACAGTAGTGAACACTGAAGCTTTCTTT. The variable domain in full, with the rest retrieved from reference TRBV19 and TRBJ1-1, is DGGITQSPKYLFRKEGQNVTLSCEQNLNHDAMYWYRQDPGQGLRLIYYSQIVNDFQKGDIAEGYSVSREKKESFPLTVTSAQKNPTAFYLCASSISTVVNTEAFFGQGTRLTVV.

The chain links TRBV10-3 to TRBJ1-6; the D is unclear. This CDR3 is built from 14 residues. Germline values: CDR1 ENHRY, CDR2 SYGVKD. Trimming left V 2 bases short and J 3 bases short, with 5 bases between. The CDR3 here is CAISEDFYNSPLHF. CDR3 nucleotides: TGTGCCATCAGTGAGGACTTCTATAATTCACCCCTCCACTTT.

This clone has a single count. The chain has TRBV28 and TRBJ2-2; D gene unclear. Germline V lookup: CDR1 MDHEN, CDR2 SYDVKM. V was trimmed by 8 bases and J by 3 bases, leaving 7 bases between them. This CDR3 comprises 12 residues. Here the CDR3 reads CASPSYTGELFF. CDR3 coding DNA: TGTGCCAGCCCCAGCTACACCGGGGAGCTGTTTTTT.

The V call is TRBV18, the J call TRBJ1-5; tentative D call: TRBD1 (5 bases). V lost 4 bases and J lost 8, with 12 bases in between. The CDR3 contains 13 residues. Per germline, CDR1 KGHSH and CDR2 LQKENI. The CDR3 coding sequence is TGTGCCAGCTCACAGCAACAGGAGGAGCCCCAGCATTTT. This translates into CASSQQQEEPQHF.

The chain links TRBV19 to TRBJ2-7; D not certain. The CDR3 loop spans 15 amino acids. The V end lost 3 bases, the J end lost 4 bases, and 16 bases lay between the germline ends. Germline V gives CDR1 LNHDA, CDR2 SQIVND (reference sequence). The CDR3 nucleotides are TGTGCCAGTAGTATGAAGAGTGCCTCTCCATACGAGCAGTACTTC. This codes for CASSMKSASPYEQYF.

In its sample, this clone was seen once. The chain carries TRBV6-5 and TRBJ2-7; the D gene is possibly TRBD1 (5 bases). Germline CDR1 and CDR2: MNHEY and SVGAGI. The CDR3 loop spans 14 amino acids. The ends were cut back, 6 bases at V and 6 bases at J, with 18 bases in the middle. CDR3 sequence reads: CASRSLRQGGEQYF. The CDR3 DNA follows: TGTGCCAGCAGATCCTTAAGGCAGGGTGGCGAGCAGTACTTC.

The rearrangement links TRBV7-9 to TRBJ2-1; 11 bases are shared with TRBD2. This CDR3 comprises 17 residues. Germline V gene sequence: CDR1 SEHNR, CDR2 FQNEAQ (reference sequence). With 3 bases clipped from V and 5 bases from J, the junction kept 9 bases outside the gene matches. The CDR3 region has the DNA TGTGCCAGCAGCTTCAGCCCCCTAGCGGGAGGCCACAATGAGCAGTTCTTC. Encoded protein: CASSFSPLAGGHNEQFF.

This chain joins TRBV7-3 and TRBJ1-1; 7 positions match TRBD1. V was pared by 0 bases and J by 5 bases, with 9 bases of the junction left unmatched. Germline V gene lookup returns CDR1 SGHTA and CDR2 FQGTGA. The CDR3 is made up of 16 amino acids. CDR3 sequence: CASSLTEIDRVTEAFF. CDR3 bases: TGTGCCAGCAGCTTAACGGAAATCGACAGGGTAACTGAAGCTTTCTTT.

V usage is TRBV9 and J usage is TRBJ2-1; D is possibly TRBD1 or TRBD2 (5 bases each). CDR3 length: 16 amino acids. Germline assignment: CDR1 SGDLS and CDR2 YYNGEE. The V and J ends lost 4 bases and 5 bases respectively, with 19 bases between them. In nucleotides, the CDR3 is TGTGCCAGCAGCTCCTTCCGGGACCGAGGGGACAATGAGCAGTTCTTC. Protein product: CASSSFRDRGDNEQFF.

The chain uses TRBV9 and TRBJ2-3, with D unclear. The CDR3 consists of 15 residues. V shed 0 bases and J shed 2 bases, with 10 bases lying between them. In germline, CDR1 is SGDLS, CDR2 YYNGEE. The CDR3 protein is CASSVVSANTDTQYF. The CDR3 bases are TGTGCCAGCAGCGTAGTTTCGGCTAACACAGATACGCAGTATTTT.

The chain recombines TRBV5-1 with TRBJ2-7; D may be TRBD2 (6 bases). Germline CDR1 SGHRS, CDR2 YFSETQ. This CDR3 spans 15 amino acids. The germline V and J ends were trimmed by 2 bases and 3 bases, with 15 bases remaining between them. The CDR3 reads CASSFPGGSDYEQYF. The CDR3 region has the DNA TGCGCCAGCAGCTTCCCCGGGGGATCTGACTACGAGCAGTACTTC.